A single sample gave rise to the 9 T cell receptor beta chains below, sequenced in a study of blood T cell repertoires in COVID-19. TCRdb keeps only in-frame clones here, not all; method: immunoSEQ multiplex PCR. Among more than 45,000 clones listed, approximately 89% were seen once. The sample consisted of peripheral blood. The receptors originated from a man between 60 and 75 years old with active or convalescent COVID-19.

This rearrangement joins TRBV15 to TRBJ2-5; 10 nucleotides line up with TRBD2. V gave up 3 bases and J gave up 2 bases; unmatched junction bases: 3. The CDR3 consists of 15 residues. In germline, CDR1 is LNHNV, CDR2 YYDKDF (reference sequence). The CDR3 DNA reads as TGTGCCACCAGCAGGAATAGCGGGGGGCAAGAGACCCAGTACTTC. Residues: CATSRNSGGQETQYF.

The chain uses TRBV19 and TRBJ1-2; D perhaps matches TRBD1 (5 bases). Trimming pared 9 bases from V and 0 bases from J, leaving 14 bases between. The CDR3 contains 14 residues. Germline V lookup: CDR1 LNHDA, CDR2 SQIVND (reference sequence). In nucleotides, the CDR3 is TGTGCCAGCCAAAGAGCAGGGACTAACTATGGCTACACCTTC. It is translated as CASQRAGTNYGYTF.

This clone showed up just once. CDR3 loop: CASAEGQQETQYF. In nucleotides, the CDR3 is TGTGCCAGCGCCGAAGGACAGCAAGAGACCCAGTACTTC. The J gene is TRBJ2-5, the V gene TRBV6-5; tentative D call: TRBD1 (6 bases). Germline V gene sequence: CDR1 MNHEY, CDR2 SVGAGI. V was shortened by 8 bases and J by 2 bases, with 12 bases between the two germline ends. The CDR3 spans 13 residues.

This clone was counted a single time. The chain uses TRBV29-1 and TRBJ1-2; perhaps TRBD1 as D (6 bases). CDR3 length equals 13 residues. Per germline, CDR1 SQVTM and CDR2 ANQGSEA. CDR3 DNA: TGCGTCGGGGGGCTCCTTCCTAACTATGGCTACACCTTC. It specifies CVGGLLPNYGYTF.

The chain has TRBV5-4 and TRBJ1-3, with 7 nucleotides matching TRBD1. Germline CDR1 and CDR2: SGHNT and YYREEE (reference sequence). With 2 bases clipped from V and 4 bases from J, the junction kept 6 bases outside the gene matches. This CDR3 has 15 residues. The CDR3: CASSLGGAGGNTIYF. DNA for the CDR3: TGTGCCAGCAGCTTAGGGGGCGCGGGAGGAAACACCATATATTTT.

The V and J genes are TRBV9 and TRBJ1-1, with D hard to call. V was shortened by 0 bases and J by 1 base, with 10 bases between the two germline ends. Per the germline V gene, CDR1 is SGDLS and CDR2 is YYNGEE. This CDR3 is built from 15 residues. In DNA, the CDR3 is TGTGCCAGCAGCGTAGATGGTAACAGGAACACTGAAGCTTTCTTT. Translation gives CASSVDGNRNTEAFF.

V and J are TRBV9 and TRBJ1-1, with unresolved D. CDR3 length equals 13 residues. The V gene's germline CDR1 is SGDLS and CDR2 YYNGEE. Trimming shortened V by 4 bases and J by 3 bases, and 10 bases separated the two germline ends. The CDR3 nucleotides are TGTGCCAGCAGCTCCTACACAGACACTGAAGCTTTCTTT. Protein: CASSSYTDTEAFF.

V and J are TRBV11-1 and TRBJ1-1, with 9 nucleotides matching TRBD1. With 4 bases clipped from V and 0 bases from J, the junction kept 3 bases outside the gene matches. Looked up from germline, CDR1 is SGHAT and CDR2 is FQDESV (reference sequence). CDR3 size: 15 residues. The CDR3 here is CASSSRQGVNTEAFF. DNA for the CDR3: TGTGCCAGCAGCTCGAGACAGGGGGTGAACACTGAAGCTTTCTTT.

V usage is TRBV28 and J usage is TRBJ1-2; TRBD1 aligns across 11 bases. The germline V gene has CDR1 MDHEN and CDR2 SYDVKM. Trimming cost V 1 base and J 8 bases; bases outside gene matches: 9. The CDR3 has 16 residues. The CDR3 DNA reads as TGTGCCAGCAGTTTATCCGGGACAGGGGGTTTGTGGGGCTACACCTTC. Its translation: CASSLSGTGGLWGYTF.